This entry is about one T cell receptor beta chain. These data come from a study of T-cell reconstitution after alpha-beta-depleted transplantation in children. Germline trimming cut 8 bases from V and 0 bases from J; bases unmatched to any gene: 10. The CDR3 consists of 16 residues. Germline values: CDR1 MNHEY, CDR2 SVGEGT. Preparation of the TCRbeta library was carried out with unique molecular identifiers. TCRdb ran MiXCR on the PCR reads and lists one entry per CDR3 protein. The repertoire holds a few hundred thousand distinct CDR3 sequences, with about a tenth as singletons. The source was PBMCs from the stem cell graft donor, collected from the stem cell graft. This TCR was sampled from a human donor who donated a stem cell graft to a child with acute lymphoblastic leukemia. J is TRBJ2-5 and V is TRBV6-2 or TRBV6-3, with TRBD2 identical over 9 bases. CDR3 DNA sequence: TGTGCCAGCCATTCGCGGCTAGCGGGGTACCAAGAGACCCAGTACTTC. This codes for CASHSRLAGYQETQYF.